The 18 T cell receptor beta chains given below trace back to one sample, sequenced in a study of shared clonotypes between healthy human individuals. The naive CD8 population came from CD45RO-negative cells selected for CCR7, without terminally differentiated effector memory CD45RA+ cells. Some clones are missing from TCRdb's copy, which holds only in-frame ones; the method was immunoSEQ multiplex PCR. The sample comprises around 2,000,000 clones, roughly 95% of which are singletons, and 0.95% to 1.5% rests with the top ten. Input material: naive CD8+ T cells sorted from blood. All receptors come from a man aged 18 to 30 in good health.

V usage is TRBV4-3 and J usage is TRBJ1-1; no clear D gene. From germline, CDR1 is LGHNA and CDR2 YSLEER. With 0 bases removed from V and 0 bases from J, the gap between germline ends came to 11 bases. This CDR3 is built from 16 residues. The CDR3 DNA reads TGCGCCAGCAGCCAAGAGAACAGCGACTTGAACACTGAAGCTTTCTTT. The encoded protein is CASSQENSDLNTEAFF.

The chain employs TRBV7-8 and TRBJ1-5; 10 nucleotides align to TRBD1. After removal of 5 bases from V and 7 bases from J, the junction contained 5 bases not matched to a gene. This CDR3 comprises 14 residues. Germline CDR1 SGHVS, CDR2 FQNEAQ. CDR3 sequence reads: CASSLGTGEQPQHF. For the CDR3, the DNA is TGTGCCAGCAGCCTCGGGACAGGGGAACAGCCCCAGCATTTT.

The gene calls are TRBV6-6 and TRBJ1-1; D gene unclear. V was shortened by 5 bases and J by 1 base, with 8 bases between the two germline ends. This CDR3 is built from 13 residues. Germline V gene data show CDR1 as MNHNY and CDR2 as SVGAGI (reference sequence). CDR3 in amino acids: CASSQTTNTEAFF. CDR3 bases: TGTGCCAGCAGTCAAACAACGAACACTGAAGCTTTCTTT.

The chain is built from TRBV5-4 and TRBJ2-7; 11 bases align to TRBD1. The V gene end was trimmed by 9 bases and the J gene end by 6 bases; junction bases not matched to a gene: 5. The CDR3 extends over 12 amino acids. Per germline, CDR1 SGHNT and CDR2 YYREEE (reference sequence). CDR3 amino acids: CATPGTGGEQYF. The DNA of the CDR3 is TGTGCCACCCCCGGGACAGGGGGCGAGCAGTACTTC.

V and J are TRBV5-6 and TRBJ2-3, with D tentatively TRBD2 (6 bases). The CDR3 covers 14 residues. The V end lost 1 base, the J end lost 5 bases, and 11 bases lay between the germline ends. From germline, CDR1 is SGHDT and CDR2 YYEEEE. DNA for the CDR3: TGTGCCAGCAGCTTGTATCTGGAGGGAGATACGCAGTATTTT. This codes for CASSLYLEGDTQYF.

The rearrangement links TRBV15 to TRBJ2-1; no clear D. The CDR3 has 13 residues. Germline lookup yields CDR1 LNHNV and CDR2 YYDKDF (reference sequence). Trimming shortened V by 0 bases and J by 8 bases, and 8 bases separated the two germline ends. CDR3 region: CATSRDPGDEQFF. The DNA of the CDR3 is TGTGCCACCAGCAGAGATCCCGGCGATGAGCAGTTCTTC.

This clone was detected once. V is TRBV11-2 and J is TRBJ2-7; D is uncertain. Germline V lookup: CDR1 SGHAT, CDR2 FQNNGV. The CDR3 spans 15 residues. V was pared by 0 bases and J by 4 bases, with 13 bases between. In DNA, the CDR3 is TGTGCCAGCAGCTTAGATAAGGGCCAGATATACGAGCAGTACTTC. Amino acid sequence: CASSLDKGQIYEQYF. The variable domain in full, completed from reference TRBV11-2 and TRBJ2-7, reads EAGVAQSPRYKIIEKRQSVAFWCNPISGHATLYWYQQILGQGPKLLIQFQNNGVVDDSQLPKDRFSAERLKGVDSTLKIQPAKLEDSAVYLCASSLDKGQIYEQYFGPGTRLTVT.

The CDR3 coding sequence is TGCGCCAGCAGCCAAGTTTCTCTTGACTACGAGCAGTACTTC. Encoded protein: CASSQVSLDYEQYF. The rearrangement joins TRBV4-1 to TRBJ2-7, with D uncertain. The CDR3 is made up of 14 amino acids. V was clipped by 1 base and J by 3 bases, with 10 bases between them. Germline V CDR1 and CDR2: MGHRA, YSYEKL.

The rearrangement uses TRBV6-6 and TRBJ2-7; 8 positions agree with TRBD2. The CDR3 contains 13 residues. Germline-derived CDR1 and CDR2 are MNHNY and SVGAGI (reference sequence). V trimming: 4 bases; J trimming: 4 bases; junction bases outside the gene matches: 3. Here the CDR3 DNA reads TGTGCCAGCAGTTTCGGGGGGGCATACGAGCAGTACTTC. Translating gives CASSFGGAYEQYF.

This chain joins TRBV7-9 and TRBJ2-7; D is unclear. The CDR3 is 14 residues long. V lost 4 bases and J lost 0, with 10 bases in between. The germline V gene has CDR1 SEHNR and CDR2 FQNEAQ (reference sequence). The CDR3 sequence: CASSSTTPSYEQYF. As DNA, the CDR3 is TGTGCCAGCAGCTCCACGACTCCCTCCTACGAGCAGTACTTC.

On this clone itself: Other DNA sequences in this specimen translate into the identical CDR3. This chain uses TRBV29-1 with TRBJ2-7; D is undetermined. The CDR3 extends over 13 amino acids. Trimming shortened V by 6 bases and J by 1 base, and 13 bases separated the two germline ends. The germline CDR1 and CDR2 sequences are SQVTM and ANQGSEA. The CDR3 sequence: CSVMGGSSYEQYF. CDR3 nucleotides: TGCAGCGTAATGGGTGGGTCTTCCTACGAGCAGTACTTC.

The chain joins TRBV2 to TRBJ2-2; 10 nucleotides line up with TRBD1. Germline values: CDR1 SNHLY, CDR2 FYNNEI. This CDR3 spans 17 amino acids. With 4 bases clipped from V and 0 bases from J, the junction kept 5 bases outside the gene matches. The CDR3 DNA reads as TGTGCCAGCAGTGTGGGGACAGGGGAGTCGAACACCGGGGAGCTGTTTTTT. Protein sequence: CASSVGTGESNTGELFF.

Comment on this clone: Other nucleotide sequences from this sample produce the same CDR3. This CDR3 reads CASSHGLSYEQYF. DNA of the CDR3: TGCGCCAGCAGCCACGGACTGTCCTACGAGCAGTACTTC. The chain carries TRBV4-3 and TRBJ2-7, with D possibly being TRBD2 (5 bases). V gave up 3 bases and J gave up 1 base, with 7 bases separating them. The CDR3 length is 13 residues. Germline V CDR1 and CDR2: LGHNA, YSLEER.

This sequence joins TRBV30 and TRBJ2-2; D call uncertain. Trimming removed 6 bases from V and 10 bases from J, with 12 bases in between. The CDR3 is 11 residues long. In germline, CDR1 is GTSNPN, CDR2 SVGIG (reference sequence). DNA for the CDR3: TGTGCCTGTTCCCGCCTGCAGGAGCTGTTTTTT. Amino acid sequence: CACSRLQELFF.

The chain is built from TRBV7-6 and TRBJ2-1; 9 bases map to TRBD2. The CDR3 loop spans 15 amino acids. The germline CDR1 and CDR2 sequences are SGHVS and FNYEAQ. Trimming took 5 bases from V and 2 from J; bases not matched to a gene: 4. The CDR3 loop reads CASSQTSGTYNEQFF. The CDR3 DNA follows: TGTGCCAGCAGCCAGACTAGCGGTACCTACAATGAGCAGTTCTTC.

The V and J genes are TRBV4-1 and TRBJ2-7; D perhaps matches TRBD1 (5 bases). With 0 bases removed from V and 0 bases from J, the gap between germline ends came to 12 bases. The CDR3 length is 16 residues. Per germline, CDR1 MGHRA and CDR2 YSYEKL. CDR3 DNA sequence: TGCGCCAGCAGCCAAGAAGGGCGACAGCCCTCCTACGAGCAGTACTTC. It codes for CASSQEGRQPSYEQYF.

This clone was counted once. This chain connects TRBV19 to TRBJ2-7; 7 bases match TRBD2. The CDR3 is 15 residues long. Germline loops: CDR1 LNHDA, CDR2 SQIVND (reference sequence). J lost 2 bases, V lost 2 bases, and 6 bases had no gene match. DNA of the CDR3: TGTGCCAGTAGTATATCAGCGGGGCTTCCCTACGAGCAGTACTTC. It translates to CASSISAGLPYEQYF.

V and J are TRBV15 and TRBJ2-3, with D possibly matching TRBD2 (6 bases). CDR3 length equals 16 residues. Germline V gene sequence: CDR1 LNHNV, CDR2 YYDKDF (reference sequence). V dropped 5 bases and J dropped 3 bases, with 18 bases sitting between them. CDR3 bases: TGTGCCACCAGCCCCAGCCCTAGCGTAGGTACAGATACGCAGTATTTT. Translating it yields CATSPSPSVGTDTQYF.